Presented here are 32 T cell receptor beta chains from one specimen sequenced in a study of T cells in Graves' hyperthyroidism and ophthalmopathy. The source material, RNA transcripts, was used to amplify TCR beta CDR3 regions. TCR CDR3 underwent first-round RT-PCR with the HTBI primer set. TCRdb re-analysed the multiplex PCR reads in MiXCR, keeping a single row per CDR3 protein. Of approximately 380,000 distinct CDR3 sequences listed, over 15% are singletons. Input material: blood. Receptors were obtained from a woman younger than 30 with Graves' hyperthyroidism.

This clonotype showed up many times. For the CDR3, the DNA is TGTGCCAGCAGTCTGACAGGGTTAGAAGAGACCCAGTACTTC. Translating gives CASSLTGLEETQYF. The chain joins TRBV12-3 or TRBV12-4 to TRBJ2-5; 7 bases are a match to TRBD1. The trim removed 5 bases at V and 3 bases at J, leaving 6 bases unmatched. CDR3 size: 14 residues.

The table lists this clonotype with many counts. V and J are TRBV6-1 and TRBJ1-2; 7 nucleotides match TRBD1. The CDR3 sequence is 14 residues long. CDR1 and CDR2 (germline): MNHNS, SASEGT. Germline trimming cut 2 bases from V and 5 bases from J; bases unmatched to any gene: 5. The CDR3 region is CASSERQGEYGYTF. The CDR3 region has the DNA TGTGCCAGCAGTGAACGGCAGGGGGAATATGGCTACACCTTC.

This clonotype has more than one count but fewer than ten. The genes are TRBV18 and TRBJ1-1; D not resolved. The CDR3 extends over 14 amino acids. From germline, CDR1 is KGHSH and CDR2 LQKENI. V lost 3 bases and J lost 2, with 10 bases in between. The CDR3 DNA reads as TGTGCCAGCTCACCTTCCTCAGCAAACACTGAAGCTTTCTTT. It is translated as CASSPSSANTEAFF.

This clonotype was recorded at least ten times. V is TRBV10-1 and J is TRBJ1-1, with 9 bases aligning to TRBD1. From germline, CDR1 is WNHNN and CDR2 SYGVQD (reference sequence). The CDR3 extends over 13 amino acids. V lost 9 bases to trimming and J lost 8 bases; unmatched junction nucleotides: 10. CDR3 coding DNA: TGCGCCAGTCGTCCCGGGACAGGGTCCGAAGCTTTCTTT. It codes for CASRPGTGSEAFF.

This clonotype was seen at least ten times. V and J are TRBV20-1 and TRBJ1-6; 7 nucleotides align to TRBD1. J was trimmed by 5 bases and V by 7 bases; bases with no gene match: 8. Germline loops: CDR1 DFQATT, CDR2 SNEGSKA (reference sequence). This CDR3 is 14 amino acids long. The DNA of the CDR3 is TGCAGTGTTAAGTCCGGGACAGATAATTCACCCCTCCACTTT. Residues: CSVKSGTDNSPLHF.

This clonotype was observed many times. At one boundary the junction diverges from the germline segment, which might be a read error. The V and J genes are TRBV29-1 and TRBJ1-1; D gene uncertain. The CDR3 extends over 14 amino acids. Germline CDR1 reads SQVTM; CDR2 reads ANQGSEA. CDR3 DNA sequence: TGCAGCGTTGCCGTCCCCGGGCCCGCAAAGAGGATCGGGTTT. The encoded protein is CSVAVPGPAKRIGF.

The chain has TRBV15 and TRBJ2-7; D is perhaps TRBD1 (5 bases). CDR1 and CDR2 (germline): LNHNV, YYDKDF (reference sequence). The CDR3 totals 16 residues. The V end lost 0 bases, the J end lost 2 bases, and 14 bases lay between the germline ends. CDR3 bases: TGTGCCACCAGCAGAGAAGAGACAGACATCCCCTACGAGCAGTACTTC. Translation: CATSREETDIPYEQYF.

This clonotype showed up many times. The chain links TRBV7-8 to TRBJ2-7; a weak D match, TRBD2 (6 bases). This CDR3 region has 14 residues. Germline V gene data show CDR1 as SGHVS and CDR2 as FQNEAQ. Trimming stripped 4 bases from V and 0 bases from J, with 10 bases between. CDR3 DNA sequence: TGTGCCAGCAGCTGGGGACTGCACTCCTACGAGCAGTACTTC. This translates into CASSWGLHSYEQYF.

The table lists this clonotype with many counts. The chain carries TRBV24-1 and TRBJ2-5; D remains ambiguous. This CDR3 is 14 amino acids long. V lost 5 bases and J 5 bases, leaving 14 bases between the germline ends. The germline V gene has CDR1 KGHDR and CDR2 SFDVKD. In DNA, the CDR3 is TGTGCCACCAGTGCCCACCGGGTCTTCGAGACCCAGTACTTC. As protein: CATSAHRVFETQYF.

In its sample, this clonotype was seen many times. This sequence joins TRBV27 and TRBJ1-1; TRBD1 is a possible D gene (5 bases). The CDR3 is 12 amino acids. Trimming removed 5 bases from V and 6 bases from J, with 10 bases in between. Germline values: CDR1 MNHEY, CDR2 SMNVEV (reference sequence). The CDR3 reads CASSGRGAEAFF. In nucleotides, the CDR3 is TGTGCCAGCAGTGGTCGGGGGGCTGAAGCTTTCTTT.

This clonotype has a count of ten or more. The gene calls are TRBV12-3 or TRBV12-4 and TRBJ1-5, with a possible D match to TRBD1 (6 bases). V dropped 3 bases and J dropped 9 bases, with 15 bases sitting between them. The CDR3 sequence is 14 residues long. DNA for the CDR3: TGTGCCAGCAGTTTCTACAGGGAACAGTGGCCCCAGCATTTT. This translates into CASSFYREQWPQHF.

This sequence joins TRBV18 and TRBJ2-7, with 14 bases matching TRBD2. Trimming removed 6 bases from V and 4 bases from J; junction bases left unmatched: 8. The CDR3 spans 16 residues. CDR1 and CDR2 (germline): KGHSH, LQKENI. The CDR3 here is CASSPPGLAGDYEQYF. CDR3 sequence (DNA): TGTGCCAGCTCCCCCCCGGGACTAGCGGGGGATTACGAGCAGTACTTC.

This clonotype was picked up one time. V gene TRBV4-1 combines with J gene TRBJ2-5; 11 bases line up with TRBD2. Germline assignment: CDR1 MGHRA and CDR2 YSYEKL. The CDR3 runs 15 residues. Unmatched junction bases numbered 4, after V lost 4 bases and J lost 3 bases. The CDR3 loop reads CASSRGTSGKETQYF. The CDR3 nucleotides read TGCGCCAGCAGCCGCGGGACTAGCGGTAAAGAGACCCAGTACTTC.

In its sample, this clonotype was seen a few times. One junction end does not reproduce the germline sequence, and a read error may be involved. The chain links TRBV6-1 to TRBJ2-4, with D unresolved. Germline V gives CDR1 MNHNS, CDR2 SASEGT. This CDR3 is built from 14 residues. CDR3 region: CASSEPSFKNIKYF. For the CDR3, the DNA is TGTGCCAGCAGTGAACCCAGTTTCAAAAACATTAAGTACTTC.

This clonotype was observed at least ten times. The chain couples TRBV20-1 to TRBJ1-1, with D perhaps matching TRBD1 (5 bases). V dropped 0 bases and J dropped 3 bases, with 14 bases sitting between them. Per the germline V gene, CDR1 is DFQATT and CDR2 is SNEGSKA (reference sequence). The CDR3 loop spans 15 amino acids. CDR3 region: CSARDRTRGDTEAFF. CDR3 DNA sequence: TGCAGTGCTAGAGATCGAACCCGAGGGGACACTGAAGCTTTCTTT.

This clonotype appeared a single time. The gene calls are TRBV6-1 and TRBJ2-2; D uncertain. This CDR3 has 15 residues. Between the trimmed V and J ends, which lost 8 bases and 0 bases, there was a span of 13 bases. Germline V CDR1 and CDR2: MNHNS, SASEGT. DNA for the CDR3: TGTGCCAGCGCAAGTATACACGCGAACACCGGGGAGCTGTTTTTT. Its translation is CASASIHANTGELFF.

This clonotype was detected many times. The V call is TRBV24-1, the J call TRBJ2-5; D is possibly TRBD1 or TRBD2 (5 bases each). V was cut by 3 bases and J by 2 bases, with 15 bases left in between. CDR1 is KGHDR, CDR2 SFDVKD, per germline. The CDR3 contains 16 residues. CDR3: CATSDPNPGTQETQYF. The CDR3 DNA reads as TGTGCCACCAGTGATCCTAACCCCGGGACGCAAGAGACCCAGTACTTC.

This clonotype has only one observation. The rearrangement uses TRBV20-1 and TRBJ1-2; TRBD1 is a possible D gene (5 bases). The length of the CDR3 is 14 residues. V lost 1 base and J 5 bases, leaving 14 bases between the germline ends. Germline CDR1 reads DFQATT; CDR2 reads SNEGSKA (reference sequence). The DNA of the CDR3 is TGCAGTGCTAGAGTGGATGAGGGGTTGTATGGCTACACCTTC. It codes for CSARVDEGLYGYTF.

This clonotype was observed at least ten times. This chain connects TRBV11-2 to TRBJ2-7, with 7 bases that match TRBD2. This CDR3 spans 14 amino acids. Germline-derived CDR1 and CDR2 are SGHAT and FQNNGV. V was clipped by 1 base and J by 5 bases; unmatched bases: 5. CDR3 DNA sequence: TGTGCCAGCAGCTTAGTGGGAGGGCCCAACGAGCAGTACTTC. Translating gives CASSLVGGPNEQYF.

This clonotype was counted ten times or more. In DNA form, the CDR3 reads TGCGCCAGCAGCTTGCGCCAGGGACAGGGGGAAGTTTATGGCTACACCTTC. This translates into CASSLRQGQGEVYGYTF. The rearrangement uses TRBV5-1 and TRBJ1-2; 11 nucleotides match TRBD1. CDR3 size: 17 residues. CDR1 SGHRS and CDR2 YFSETQ come from the germline V gene. The trim removed 1 base at V and 5 bases at J, leaving 10 bases unmatched.

The table lists this clonotype with many counts. V usage is TRBV20-1 and J usage is TRBJ1-5, with unresolved D. Germline V gene data show CDR1 as DFQATT and CDR2 as SNEGSKA (reference sequence). Trimming left V 3 bases short and J 2 bases short, with 5 bases between. The CDR3 spans 12 residues. In DNA form, the CDR3 reads TGCAGTGCTAGTGGGGGCAATCAGCCCCAGCATTTT. This encodes CSASGGNQPQHF.

The V call is TRBV6-1, the J call TRBJ2-7, with TRBD1 matching over 7 bases. The length of the CDR3 is 14 residues. The V and J ends lost 6 bases and 0 bases, in that order; junction bases with no gene match: 5. Germline V lookup: CDR1 MNHNS, CDR2 SASEGT. CDR3 in DNA: TGTGCCAGCAGAAACCGGGACAGCTCCTACGAGCAGTACTTC. This translates into CASRNRDSSYEQYF.

The V gene is TRBV6-1, the J gene TRBJ2-5; tentatively, D is TRBD2 (6 bases). Germline assignment: CDR1 MNHNS and CDR2 SASEGT. The CDR3 totals 13 residues. V lost 4 bases to trimming and J lost 5 bases, with 11 bases between them. Here the CDR3 reads CASSAGRVETQYF. DNA of the CDR3: TGTGCCAGCAGTGCCGGGAGAGTGGAGACCCAGTACTTC.

This clonotype showed up just a few times. The chain has TRBV4-2 and TRBJ2-4; 8 bases fit TRBD2. The germline V gene has CDR1 LGHNA and CDR2 YNFKEQ. V lost 0 bases to trimming and J lost 2 bases; unmatched junction nucleotides: 9. This CDR3 spans 18 amino acids. DNA of the CDR3: TGTGCCAGCAGCCAAGAACGTCGACGGGGGGGCCCCAAAAACATTCAGTACTTC. Amino acids: CASSQERRRGGPKNIQYF.

In this sample, this clonotype turned up many times. The chain links TRBV9 to TRBJ1-1, with 8 bases matching TRBD1. Germline V gene data show CDR1 as SGDLS and CDR2 as YYNGEE. The V and J ends lost 4 bases and 4 bases, in that order; junction bases with no gene match: 9. The CDR3 has 15 residues. This chain's CDR3 is CASSLRGHSPTEAFF. DNA of the CDR3: TGTGCCAGCAGCCTCAGGGGGCATTCCCCCACTGAAGCTTTCTTT.

Many counts were recorded for this clonotype. This sequence joins TRBV3-1 and TRBJ1-1, with D possibly being TRBD1 (6 bases). V was clipped by 0 bases and J by 3 bases, with 14 bases between them. The CDR3 extends over 16 amino acids. The germline V gene encodes CDR1 LGHDT and CDR2 YNNKEL (reference sequence). CDR3 in DNA: TGTGCCAGCAGCCAAGATACGGGGACACTTTACACTGAAGCTTTCTTT. It encodes CASSQDTGTLYTEAFF.

This clonotype was seen a handful of times. The V call is TRBV6-1, the J call TRBJ2-7; D tentatively reads TRBD1 or TRBD2 (6 bases each). The ends were cut back, 6 bases at V and 4 bases at J, with 13 bases in the middle. Germline V gene sequence: CDR1 MNHNS, CDR2 SASEGT. This CDR3 has 13 amino acids. The CDR3 sequence is CASSGVGGYEQYF. The CDR3 DNA follows: TGTGCCAGCAGCGGGGTAGGGGGGTACGAGCAGTACTTC.

The chain carries TRBV20-1 and TRBJ2-3; 10 positions agree with TRBD2. The junction had 19 bases not matched to a gene; V was cut back by 3 bases and J by 4 bases. The CDR3 is made up of 19 amino acids. Per germline, CDR1 DFQATT and CDR2 SNEGSKA (reference sequence). In nucleotides, the CDR3 is TGCAGTGCTAGTTTTGTCCCTAGCGGGGGCCCCATAAGCTCAGATACGCAGTATTTT. It codes for CSASFVPSGGPISSDTQYF.

This clonotype occurred many times. This rearrangement joins TRBV29-1 to TRBJ1-2, with unresolved D. The germline gives CDR1 SQVTM, CDR2 ANQGSEA. The CDR3 has 12 amino acids. The ends were cut back, 3 bases at V and 8 bases at J, with 13 bases in the middle. The CDR3 bases are TGCAGCGTTGAGGAGGGCCCGGGAGGCTACACCTTC. Translating gives CSVEEGPGGYTF. Drawing the rest from reference TRBV29-1 and TRBJ1-2, the complete variable domain is SAVISQKPSRDICQRGTSLTIQCQVDSQVTMMFWYRQQPGQSLTLIATANQGSEATYESGFVIDKFPISRPNLTFSTLTVSNMSPEDSSIYLCSVEEGPGGYTFGSGTRLTVV.

This clonotype has only a few counts. The chain combines TRBV7-9 with TRBJ1-2; D gene uncertain. With 3 bases removed from V and 8 bases from J, the gap between germline ends came to 10 bases. CDR3 length equals 12 residues. Germline-derived CDR1 and CDR2 are SEHNR and FQNEAQ (reference sequence). CDR3 sequence: CASSFGTDGYTF. CDR3 DNA sequence: TGTGCCAGCAGCTTTGGAACAGACGGCTACACCTTC.

Ten or more counts support this clonotype. This chain uses TRBV28 with TRBJ2-7; D not resolved. The germline CDR1 and CDR2 sequences are MDHEN and SYDVKM. This CDR3 spans 12 amino acids. V lost 0 bases, J lost 12 bases, and 12 bases lay in between. CDR3 coding DNA: TGTGCCAGCAGTTTATGGGGCCGGGTTTGGTACTTC. The encoded protein is CASSLWGRVWYF.

This clonotype has more than one count but fewer than ten. With a much larger clone just one base away, this may be a read error. The gene calls are TRBV7-8 and TRBJ2-7; TRBD1 or TRBD2 may be the D gene (6 bases each). This CDR3 has 14 amino acids. Germline CDR1 is SGHVS and CDR2 is FQNEAQ. DNA of the CDR3: TGTGCCAGCAGCTTATACGGGGGCCCCTACGAGCAGCACTTC. It specifies CASSLYGGPYEQHF.